A single T cell receptor (beta chain) is shown here with its context. V was trimmed by 5 bases and J by 2 bases, leaving 13 bases between them. The CDR3 is 16 residues long. The source of the sample is a study of blood T cell repertoires in COVID-19. Across the study: T cells, B-cell-depleted T cells, or PBMCs supplied cDNA or gDNA.

Produced via immunoSEQ multiplex PCR; TCRdb's table is partial and in-frame only. Of tens of thousands of clones listed, more than 75% are singletons. The sequenced sample consisted of peripheral blood. This clonotype was obtained from a human donor in a cohort sampled during active COVID-19. The chain combines TRBV23-1 with TRBJ2-6; TRBD2 might be the D (5 bases). TRBV23-1 is an ORF for which the function is uncertain. DNA for the CDR3: TGCGCCAGCAGTACGAACGGGGTAGCTGGGGCCAACGTCCTGACTTTC. This sequence encodes CASSTNGVAGANVLTF.